This TCR beta chain derives from a study of blood T cell repertoires in COVID-19. The V end was cut by 3 bases, the J end by 5 bases, with 10 bases between. The germline CDR1 and CDR2 sequences are SGHTA and FQGNSA. CDR3 length: 13 amino acids. In the original processing: Counts of nucleated cells, estimated from reference gene primer amplification, were obtained. Assay used: immunoSEQ multiplex PCR; TCRdb lists only in-frame clones, some missing. V and J calls and clone size are those listed in that table; D and trimming were worked out from the DNA. The sample includes approximately 300,000 clones, 80% to 90% seen only once; the top ten take 3.7%.

V gene TRBV7-2 combines with J gene TRBJ2-5, with D unclear. The TCR sequence derives from a woman aged 40 to 50 with acute or convalescent COVID-19. Sequenced: peripheral blood. In DNA, the CDR3 is TGTGCCAGCAGCTTTTCGATGAGCGAGACCCAGTACTTC. Translated: CASSFSMSETQYF.